The next 22 T cell receptor beta chains were all read from a single sample in a study of cytomegalovirus exposure and HLA in healthy donors. 60 Vbeta and 13 Jbeta primers were used in PCR. Clones were sequenced by immunoSEQ multiplex PCR, and TCRdb holds only the in-frame ones, with some missing. Here the sample spans roughly 200,000 clones, less than 80% being singletons. Sequencing was done on a sample of PBMCs. The origin of the receptors is a woman between 25 and 40 years old in good health and CMV-seropositive.

This clone has only a few counts. This sequence joins TRBV10-3 and TRBJ1-1; weak D call: TRBD1 (5 bases). V lost 2 bases and J 7 bases, leaving 8 bases between the germline ends. CDR3 length equals 12 residues. CDR1 and CDR2 from the germline V gene are ENHRY and SYGVKD. In DNA form, the CDR3 reads TGTGCCATCAGTGAGGACAGCCGTGAAGCTTTCTTT. As protein: CAISEDSREAFF.

The chain combines TRBV27 with TRBJ2-7; TRBD2 aligns across 11 bases. Germline lookup yields CDR1 MNHEY and CDR2 SMNVEV (reference sequence). This CDR3 region has 14 residues. After removal of 5 bases from V and 9 bases from J, the junction contained 9 bases not matched to a gene. CDR3 sequence: CASSPVTSGRLQYF. DNA for the CDR3: TGTGCCAGCAGTCCGGTCACTAGCGGGAGACTGCAGTACTTC.

This clone has a single count. V gene TRBV4-1 combines with J gene TRBJ2-7, with 7 bases aligning to TRBD2. Per the germline V gene, CDR1 is MGHRA and CDR2 is YSYEKL. V trimming: 4 bases; J trimming: 7 bases; junction bases outside the gene matches: 16. The CDR3 sequence is 16 residues long. The CDR3 DNA follows: TGCGCCAGCAGCCGGGGGGGAGGCCCCATGTACGAGGAGCAGTACTTC. This gives the protein CASSRGGGPMYEEQYF.

This clone occurred once. The genes are TRBV9 and TRBJ2-3; 14 bases agree with TRBD2. V shed 4 bases and J 3 bases; nucleotides not matched to a gene: 13. The CDR3 has 19 residues. The germline V gene has CDR1 SGDLS and CDR2 YYNGEE. CDR3: CASSPRSTSGGVGTDTQYF. The CDR3 DNA sequence: TGTGCCAGCAGCCCCCGCTCGACTAGCGGGGGGGTTGGTACAGATACGCAGTATTTT. The entire variable domain, with the rest obtained from reference TRBV9 and TRBJ2-3, is as follows: DSGVTQTPKHLITATGQRVTLRCSPRSGDLSVYWYQQSLDQGLQFLIQYYNGEERAKGNILERFSAQQFPDLHSELNLSSLELGDSALYFCASSPRSTSGGVGTDTQYFGPGTRLTVL.

The DNA of the CDR3 is TGCGCCAGCGCCCCAACCGGGACAACCTACGAGCAGTACTTC. It translates to CASAPTGTTYEQYF. This sequence joins TRBV5-1 and TRBJ2-7; the D gene is possibly TRBD1 (6 bases). The CDR3 sequence is 14 residues long. The V end lost 7 bases, the J end lost 2 bases, and 16 bases lay between the germline ends. Germline lookup yields CDR1 SGHRS and CDR2 YFSETQ.

The chain combines TRBV9 with TRBJ1-1; D perhaps matches TRBD1 (6 bases). Trimming removed 0 bases at V and 10 bases at J, with 13 bases between. The CDR3 is 13 residues long. Germline loops: CDR1 SGDLS, CDR2 YYNGEE. The CDR3 here is CASSVVSGALAFF. DNA of the CDR3: TGTGCCAGCAGCGTAGTATCAGGGGCGTTAGCTTTCTTT.

The chain recombines TRBV4-3 with TRBJ2-7, with 8 bases identical to TRBD1. The ends lost 0 bases at V and 3 bases at J; junction bases unmatched: 4. This CDR3 is 15 amino acids long. CDR1 and CDR2 from the germline V gene are LGHNA and YSLEER. The CDR3 here is CASSQDTDRDYEQYF. CDR3 coding DNA: TGCGCCAGCAGCCAAGATACGGACAGGGACTACGAGCAGTACTTC.

V gene TRBV18 combines with J gene TRBJ1-3, with 11 positions matching TRBD1. This CDR3 has 15 amino acids. V lost 3 bases, J lost 3 bases, and 1 base stayed unmatched. The germline V gene has CDR1 KGHSH and CDR2 LQKENI. CDR3 loop: CASSPGQGVGNTIYF. As DNA, the CDR3 is TGTGCCAGCTCACCGGGACAGGGGGTTGGAAACACCATATATTTT.

This rearrangement joins TRBV15 to TRBJ2-4; D may be TRBD2 (5 bases). This CDR3 spans 16 amino acids. Trimming left V 1 base short and J 8 bases short, with 18 bases between. Germline V CDR1 and CDR2: LNHNV, YYDKDF (reference sequence). CDR3: CATSRVRGRDRDIQYF. The CDR3 nucleotides are TGTGCCACCAGCAGAGTCCGGGGTAGAGATAGGGACATTCAGTACTTC.

The chain carries TRBV27 and TRBJ1-4; the D gene is possibly TRBD1 (6 bases). This CDR3 is built from 13 residues. Germline V gene data show CDR1 as MNHEY and CDR2 as SMNVEV (reference sequence). Trimming shortened V by 8 bases and J by 8 bases, and 15 bases separated the two germline ends. CDR3 protein: CASASGGGEKLFF. The CDR3 DNA is TGTGCCAGCGCCTCGGGGGGCGGAGAAAAACTGTTTTTT.

The chain employs TRBV4-1 and TRBJ2-7; D is possibly TRBD1 (6 bases). From germline, CDR1 is MGHRA and CDR2 YSYEKL. The CDR3 spans 15 residues. The V end was cut by 1 base, the J end by 3 bases, with 13 bases between. The CDR3: CASSQGSTGSYEQYF. The CDR3 DNA follows: TGCGCCAGCAGCCAAGGGTCGACAGGAAGCTACGAGCAGTACTTC.

The chain combines TRBV7-2 with TRBJ2-3; D may be TRBD1 (6 bases). This CDR3 is built from 15 residues. Trimming removed 2 bases from V and 0 bases from J, with 9 bases in between. Germline CDR1 and CDR2: SGHTA and FQGNSA. The CDR3 protein is CASSLLTGSTDTQYF. For the CDR3, the DNA is TGTGCCAGCAGCTTACTCACAGGGAGCACAGATACGCAGTATTTT.

The V gene is TRBV2, the J gene TRBJ1-1; a possible D gene is TRBD1 (6 bases). Germline CDR1 is SNHLY and CDR2 is FYNNEI. The ends were cut back, 3 bases at V and 8 bases at J, with 7 bases in the middle. The CDR3 covers 11 residues. CDR3 coding DNA: TGTGCCAGCAGTGACGACAGGGAAGCTTTCTTT. Translation gives CASSDDREAFF.

The chain joins TRBV5-5 to TRBJ2-7, with 7 bases identical to TRBD1. This CDR3 has 14 amino acids. Germline-derived CDR1 and CDR2 are SGHKS and YYEKEE (reference sequence). V was pared by 1 base and J by 1 base, with 2 bases of the junction left unmatched. CDR3 loop: CASSLWDRSYEQYF. The CDR3 DNA reads as TGTGCCAGCAGCTTGTGGGACAGATCCTACGAGCAGTACTTC.

This clone was found once. The chain combines TRBV6-1 with TRBJ2-1, with D possibly TRBD2 on 6 matching bases. Germline CDR1 reads MNHNS; CDR2 reads SASEGT. The length of the CDR3 is 15 residues. V lost 5 bases to trimming and J lost 0 bases, with 11 bases between them. For the CDR3, the DNA is TGTGCCAGCAGTCCGGGAGCGGGCTCCTACAATGAGCAGTTCTTC. Translation gives CASSPGAGSYNEQFF.

J is TRBJ2-1 and V is TRBV5-6, with TRBD2 identical over 7 bases. Germline V gene data show CDR1 as SGHDT and CDR2 as YYEEEE. V dropped 0 bases and J dropped 4; count of bases not matched to a gene: 7. CDR3 length: 16 residues. This chain's CDR3 is CASSLVGGGEYNEQFF. The CDR3 DNA reads as TGTGCCAGCAGCTTGGTTGGCGGGGGTGAGTACAATGAGCAGTTCTTC.

This clone appeared a few times. The CDR3 loop reads CASSYQGAGYEQYF. The CDR3 bases are TGTGCCAGCAGTTATCAGGGGGCTGGATACGAGCAGTACTTC. V is TRBV6-5 and J is TRBJ2-7; 8 bases are a match to TRBD1. This CDR3 is 14 amino acids long. After removal of 3 bases from V and 4 bases from J, the junction contained 5 bases not matched to a gene. Germline V gives CDR1 MNHEY, CDR2 SVGAGI.

J is TRBJ1-6 and V is TRBV7-9; D possibly corresponds to TRBD1 (6 bases). The CDR3 spans 16 residues. The germline gives CDR1 SEHNR, CDR2 FQNEAQ (reference sequence). The V end was cut by 5 bases, the J end by 7 bases, with 18 bases between. The chain's CDR3 is CASSLLRTAGNSPLHF. The DNA of the CDR3 is TGTGCCAGCAGCCTCCTACGGACAGCGGGAAATTCACCCCTCCACTTT.

The chain recombines TRBV11-2 with TRBJ2-7, with a possible D match to TRBD2 (7 bases). V shed 8 bases and J shed 5 bases, with 16 bases lying between them. The CDR3 totals 13 residues. Germline assignment: CDR1 SGHAT and CDR2 FQNNGV. Written as DNA, the CDR3 is TGTGCCAGCCGTAGGGGGGGTCGGGACGAGCAGTACTTC. Translation gives CASRRGGRDEQYF.

V usage is TRBV5-1 and J usage is TRBJ2-7; 7 bases are a match to TRBD2. Germline CDR1 SGHRS, CDR2 YFSETQ. This CDR3 is built from 14 residues. V was pared by 0 bases and J by 3 bases, with 3 bases of the junction left unmatched. CDR3 in amino acids: CASSLGAGVYEQYF. CDR3 DNA sequence: TGCGCCAGCAGCTTGGGTGCGGGAGTCTACGAGCAGTACTTC.

The chain is built from TRBV5-1 and TRBJ2-7; 7 bases line up with TRBD1. Germline values: CDR1 SGHRS, CDR2 YFSETQ. V was pared by 0 bases and J by 4 bases, with 10 bases of the junction left unmatched. The CDR3 spans 16 residues. The CDR3 DNA reads TGCGCCAGCAGCTTGGGACCGGGACAGAGCAGTTACGAGCAGTACTTC. Translating it yields CASSLGPGQSSYEQYF.

The sample holds a few counts of this clone. The rearrangement joins TRBV2 to TRBJ1-2; D ambiguous. The germline CDR1 and CDR2 sequences are SNHLY and FYNNEI. V was cut by 2 bases and J by 8 bases, with 18 bases left in between. The CDR3 extends over 15 amino acids. CDR3 loop: CASSENHWAAMGYTF. CDR3 sequence (DNA): TGTGCCAGCAGTGAAAATCACTGGGCCGCTATGGGCTACACCTTC.